These 25 T cell receptor beta chains were sequenced from one sample in a study of control samples from healthy donors and cancer patients. Measured with immunoSEQ multiplex PCR; TCRdb has only the in-frame clones, and not every one. The data show over 100,000 clones, approximately 90% seen once. The sequenced sample was blood. The receptors were gathered from a man aged 40-55 years in good health.

The CDR3 DNA sequence: TGTGCCAGCAGCTTGCGGGGCGAAAAACTGTTTTTT. Protein sequence: CASSLRGEKLFF. The chain joins TRBV5-5 to TRBJ1-4; tentative D call: TRBD1 (5 bases). Germline V gene sequence: CDR1 SGHKS, CDR2 YYEKEE (reference sequence). This CDR3 contains 12 residues. Trimming took 1 base from V and 8 from J, leaving 6 bases between them.

CDR3 amino acids: CASSLGGSNTEAFF. The CDR3 DNA sequence: TGTGCCAGCAGCTTGGGAGGATCGAACACTGAAGCTTTCTTT. This sequence joins TRBV5-6 and TRBJ1-1; no reliable D call. The V end was cut by 0 bases, the J end by 1 base, with 7 bases between. CDR3 length: 14 amino acids. Germline V gene data show CDR1 as SGHDT and CDR2 as YYEEEE. Supplemented by reference TRBV5-6 and TRBJ1-1, the full variable domain reads DAGVTQSPTHLIKTRGQQVTLRCSPKSGHDTVSWYQQALGQGPQFIFQYYEEEERQRGNFPDRFSGHQFPNYSSELNVNALLLGDSALYLCASSLGGSNTEAFFGQGTRLTVV.

This rearrangement joins TRBV6-1 to TRBJ1-5; possible D gene TRBD1, 5 bases. Deletions cut 0 bases from V and 6 bases from J, with 9 bases between. The CDR3 totals 14 residues. The germline V gene encodes CDR1 MNHNS and CDR2 SASEGT. This chain's CDR3 is CASSEAGGSQPQHF. For the CDR3, the DNA is TGTGCCAGCAGTGAAGCGGGGGGTAGTCAGCCCCAGCATTTT.

The rearrangement joins TRBV9 to TRBJ2-3; D gene uncertain. The ends were cut back, 0 bases at V and 6 bases at J, with 5 bases in the middle. Per the germline V gene, CDR1 is SGDLS and CDR2 is YYNGEE. CDR3 length equals 12 residues. CDR3 loop: CASSVGPDTQYF. The CDR3 region has the DNA TGTGCCAGCAGCGTAGGACCGGATACGCAGTATTTT.

The chain carries TRBV20-1 and TRBJ1-2; no clear D. Per the germline V gene, CDR1 is DFQATT and CDR2 is SNEGSKA (reference sequence). V was cut by 3 bases and J by 4 bases, with 12 bases left in between. The CDR3 is 13 amino acids. CDR3 sequence (DNA): TGCAGTGCTAGTAACGTCGACACCTATGGCTACACCTTC. This sequence encodes CSASNVDTYGYTF.

V gene TRBV11-3 combines with J gene TRBJ2-2; 8 bases match TRBD2. The J segment lost 2 bases and the V segment lost 6 bases, leaving 5 bases of the junction unmatched. The germline gives CDR1 SGHNT, CDR2 YENEEA. This CDR3 has 15 amino acids. Here the CDR3 reads CASRYTSGNTGELFF. For the CDR3, the DNA is TGTGCCAGCAGGTATACTAGCGGTAACACCGGGGAGCTGTTTTTT.

The rearrangement uses TRBV6-4 and TRBJ2-2; D may correspond to TRBD1 or TRBD2 (5 bases each). The CDR3 extends over 15 amino acids. With 5 bases removed from V and 2 bases from J, the gap between germline ends came to 12 bases. CDR1 and CDR2 from the germline V gene are MRHNA and SNTAGT. Written as DNA, the CDR3 is TGTGCCAGCAGTAAGGGACCCATCAACACCGGGGAGCTGTTTTTT. Protein product: CASSKGPINTGELFF.

The chain couples TRBV11-3 to TRBJ2-3, with a weak D call TRBD2 (7 bases). Germline loops: CDR1 SGHNT, CDR2 YENEEA. V shed 1 base and J shed 5 bases, with 13 bases lying between them. The CDR3 loop spans 15 amino acids. The CDR3 DNA follows: TGTGCCAGCAGCTTAGTGGGGGGGCAGAGAGATACGCAGTATTTT. Translation gives CASSLVGGQRDTQYF.

The rearrangement links TRBV30 to TRBJ1-3; TRBD1 agrees at 9 bases. The CDR3 has 19 amino acids. After removal of 3 bases from V and 6 bases from J, the junction contained 21 bases not matched to a gene. The germline V gene has CDR1 GTSNPN and CDR2 SVGIG (reference sequence). The CDR3 bases are TGTGCCTGGAGCCGGCGTGGTGGAACAGGGGGCGCATCCTTAAACACCATATATTTT. Translated, it gives CAWSRRGGTGGASLNTIYF.

The V and J genes are TRBV4-1 and TRBJ1-2, with TRBD1 matching 8 bases. Germline CDR1 reads MGHRA; CDR2 reads YSYEKL. J lost 4 bases, V lost 1 base, and 2 bases had no gene match. The CDR3 is 14 amino acids. This chain's CDR3 is CASSQGTGTYGYTF. The CDR3 DNA reads as TGCGCCAGCAGCCAAGGGACAGGGACCTATGGCTACACCTTC.

This clone was counted only a few times. The rearrangement uses TRBV20-1 and TRBJ2-7; 10 bases agree with TRBD1. The V and J ends lost 3 bases and 4 bases, in that order; junction bases with no gene match: 9. CDR3 length: 15 amino acids. Looked up from germline, CDR1 is DFQATT and CDR2 is SNEGSKA (reference sequence). The CDR3 reads CSASFRQGARYEQYF. The CDR3 nucleotides are TGCAGTGCTAGTTTTCGACAGGGGGCGCGTTACGAGCAGTACTTC.

The gene calls are TRBV13 and TRBJ1-2, with TRBD1 as a possible D gene (6 bases). Trimming took 5 bases from V and 0 from J, leaving 19 bases between them. Germline assignment: CDR1 PRHDT and CDR2 FYEKMQ (reference sequence). This CDR3 spans 17 amino acids. The CDR3, as DNA: TGTGCCAGCAGCACAGGTCCAGGGGTCACATCTAACTATGGCTACACCTTC. Its translation is CASSTGPGVTSNYGYTF.

V gene TRBV5-5 combines with J gene TRBJ1-4; no definite D call. The germline V and J ends were trimmed by 0 bases and 4 bases, with 7 bases remaining between them. This CDR3 region has 14 residues. CDR1 and CDR2 from the germline V gene are SGHKS and YYEKEE (reference sequence). The CDR3 sequence is CASSLGAHNEKLFF. DNA of the CDR3: TGTGCCAGCAGCTTGGGAGCGCATAATGAAAAACTGTTTTTT.

V usage is TRBV2 and J usage is TRBJ2-1, with TRBD1 matching over 8 bases. Trimming took 5 bases from V and 6 from J; bases not matched to a gene: 3. In germline, CDR1 is SNHLY, CDR2 FYNNEI. CDR3 size: 13 residues. The CDR3 is CASSLDRVNEQFF. The CDR3 DNA sequence: TGTGCCAGCAGTTTGGACAGGGTCAATGAGCAGTTCTTC.

The CDR3 reads CASSRQTLAGGNTGELFF. CDR3 sequence (DNA): TGCGCCAGCAGCCGACAGACGCTAGCGGGGGGGAACACCGGGGAGCTGTTTTTT. The chain uses TRBV4-1 and TRBJ2-2, with TRBD2 matching over 11 bases. Unmatched junction bases numbered 8, after V lost 4 bases and J lost 1 base. The germline V gene encodes CDR1 MGHRA and CDR2 YSYEKL. The length of the CDR3 is 18 residues.

This clone was detected only once. The rearrangement links TRBV2 to TRBJ2-1; the match to TRBD2 covers 8 bases. Per germline, CDR1 SNHLY and CDR2 FYNNEI. The CDR3 loop spans 15 amino acids. Losses at the gene ends were 3 bases for V and 4 bases for J; bases not matched to a gene: 5. The CDR3, as DNA: TGTGCCAGCAGTGACCAGCGGGGGACTTACAATGAGCAGTTCTTC. Residues: CASSDQRGTYNEQFF.

The V call is TRBV6-5, the J call TRBJ1-1; TRBD1 matches at 8 bases. CDR3 length equals 15 residues. V was pared by 6 bases and J by 4 bases, with 10 bases of the junction left unmatched. The germline V gene encodes CDR1 MNHEY and CDR2 SVGAGI. CDR3 residues: CASSKGRQGITEAFF. For the CDR3, the DNA is TGTGCCAGCAGCAAGGGCAGACAGGGGATCACTGAAGCTTTCTTT.

The V call is TRBV27, the J call TRBJ2-3, with TRBD2 as a possible D gene (5 bases). This CDR3 region has 14 residues. Trimming pared 4 bases from V and 2 bases from J, leaving 10 bases between. CDR1 is MNHEY and CDR2 is SMNVEV in the germline V gene (reference sequence). The CDR3 bases are TGTGCCAGCAGTTCTACTAGTATCACAGATACGCAGTATTTT. It codes for CASSSTSITDTQYF.

The rearrangement joins TRBV6-5 to TRBJ1-1, with D possibly TRBD1 on 5 matching bases. Germline values: CDR1 MNHEY, CDR2 SVGAGI. Trimming removed 6 bases at V and 1 base at J, with 9 bases between. This CDR3 comprises 13 residues. The CDR3, as DNA: TGTGCCAGCAGCACCAGGGAGAACACTGAAGCTTTCTTT. Protein product: CASSTRENTEAFF.

The chain is built from TRBV5-4 and TRBJ2-4; D is ambiguous. The CDR3 length is 16 residues. V was pared by 4 bases and J by 3 bases, with 17 bases between. The germline V gene has CDR1 SGHNT and CDR2 YYREEE (reference sequence). The CDR3, as DNA: TGTGCCAGCAGCCTCATAACGGGTCTGGGCAAAAACATTCAGTACTTC. Amino acid sequence: CASSLITGLGKNIQYF.

For the CDR3, the DNA is TGTGCCAGCACCGGGGACAGGGGGTTTGGCTACACCTTC. This gives the protein CASTGDRGFGYTF. This rearrangement joins TRBV6-5 to TRBJ1-2; 11 bases agree with TRBD1. Trimming cost V 7 bases and J 7 bases; bases outside gene matches: 5. Germline CDR1 is MNHEY and CDR2 is SVGAGI. The CDR3 runs 13 residues.

The chain couples TRBV30 to TRBJ2-7, with 10 bases matching TRBD2. Germline V CDR1 and CDR2: GTSNPN, SVGIG (reference sequence). Trimming cost V 0 bases and J 0 bases; bases outside gene matches: 11. The CDR3 is 18 residues long. CDR3 sequence: CAWSVRGLAGASSYEQYF. The CDR3 DNA follows: TGTGCCTGGAGTGTACGGGGGCTAGCGGGAGCCAGCTCCTACGAGCAGTACTTC.

The chain uses TRBV6-2 or TRBV6-3 and TRBJ1-4, with 9 bases lining up with TRBD1. The CDR3 totals 17 residues. The germline V gene encodes CDR1 MNHEY and CDR2 SVGEGT. The V and J ends lost 2 bases and 3 bases, in that order; junction bases with no gene match: 7. CDR3 DNA sequence: TGTGCCAGCAGTTACCGACAGGGGGTCGTGCCTAATGAAAAACTGTTTTTT. Translated: CASSYRQGVVPNEKLFF.

V and J are TRBV6-1 and TRBJ1-1, with D tentatively TRBD1 (5 bases). V was trimmed by 1 base and J by 0 bases, leaving 6 bases between them. Per the germline V gene, CDR1 is MNHNS and CDR2 is SASEGT. The length of the CDR3 is 14 residues. CDR3 coding DNA: TGTGCCAGCAGTGAAGAAGGGGTGAACACTGAAGCTTTCTTT. Residues: CASSEEGVNTEAFF.

The rearrangement links TRBV6-1 to TRBJ1-6; D possibly corresponds to TRBD1 (5 bases). The V gene lost 1 base and the J gene lost 6 bases, with 10 bases spanning the gap. This CDR3 contains 15 residues. Germline CDR1 reads MNHNS; CDR2 reads SASEGT. CDR3 amino acids: CASSEDGRANSPLHF. Written as DNA, the CDR3 is TGTGCCAGCAGTGAAGATGGCAGGGCTAATTCACCCCTCCACTTT.